This T cell receptor (beta chain) was sequenced in a study of blood T cell repertoires in COVID-19. Background on the study: Italy, Spain and the United States were the sources of the convalescent and acute COVID-19 samples. T cells, B-cell-depleted T cells, or PBMCs supplied cDNA or gDNA.

Original processing notes: Amplifying reference gene primers gave estimates of nucleated cell counts. Using immunoSEQ multiplex PCR, the repertoire was profiled, and TCRdb retains in-frame clones only, with some absent. V and J calls and clone size come straight from that table; D and trimming were deduced from the DNA. Of 50,000 to 80,000 clones listed, 85% to 90% were seen once; the top ten hold roughly 6.9%. From germline, CDR1 is MNHEY and CDR2 SMNVEV (reference sequence). V lost 4 bases to trimming and J lost 7 bases; unmatched junction nucleotides: 13. The length of the CDR3 is 17 residues. The source of this sequence is a man between 50 and 59 years old with active COVID-19. This chain links TRBV27 with TRBJ2-1, with TRBD1 identical over 10 bases. The sample was peripheral blood. The CDR3 spells CASSSAFRDRGLNEQFF. The CDR3 nucleotides are TGTGCCAGCAGTTCAGCCTTTAGGGACAGGGGATTGAATGAGCAGTTCTTC.